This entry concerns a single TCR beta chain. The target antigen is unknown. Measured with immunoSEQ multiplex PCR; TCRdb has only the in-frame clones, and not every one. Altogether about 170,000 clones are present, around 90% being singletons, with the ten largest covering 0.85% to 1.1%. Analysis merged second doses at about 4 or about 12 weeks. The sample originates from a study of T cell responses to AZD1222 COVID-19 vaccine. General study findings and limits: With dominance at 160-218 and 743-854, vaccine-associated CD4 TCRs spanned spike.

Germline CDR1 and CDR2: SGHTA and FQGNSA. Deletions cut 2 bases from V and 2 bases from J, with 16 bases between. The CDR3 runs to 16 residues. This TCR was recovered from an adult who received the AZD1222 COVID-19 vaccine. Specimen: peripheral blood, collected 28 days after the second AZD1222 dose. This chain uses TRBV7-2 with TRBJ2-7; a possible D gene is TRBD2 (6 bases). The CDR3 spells CASSLRSLGLTYEQYF. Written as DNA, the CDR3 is TGTGCCAGCAGCTTACGGTCGCTGGGACTTACCTACGAGCAGTACTTC.